Below, 5 T cell receptor beta chains from the same sample are listed, as sequenced in a study of blood T cell repertoires in COVID-19. Produced via immunoSEQ multiplex PCR; TCRdb's table is partial and in-frame only. The data hold around 99,000 clones, with about 91% observed a single time. Material: peripheral blood. Receptors were obtained from a man aged 50 to 60 with active or convalescent COVID-19.

The rearrangement links TRBV6-5 to TRBJ2-7, with 7 bases identical to TRBD1. CDR1 is MNHEY and CDR2 is SVGAGI in the germline V gene. CDR3 length equals 12 residues. V shed 5 bases and J 5 bases; nucleotides not matched to a gene: 3. CDR3 nucleotide sequence: TGTGCCAGCAGTCCCGACAGGGACGAGCAGTACTTC. Translation gives CASSPDRDEQYF.

The chain is built from TRBV10-2 and TRBJ1-2, with 9 bases matching TRBD1. This CDR3 contains 11 residues. V gave up 6 bases and J gave up 10 bases; unmatched junction bases: 3. Germline V gives CDR1 WSHSY, CDR2 SAAADI. The CDR3 DNA reads TGCGCCAGCAGGGGGACAGGGATCTACACCTTC. Translated, it gives CASRGTGIYTF.

The chain employs TRBV11-2 and TRBJ2-2; weak D call: TRBD2 (6 bases). Trimming took 0 bases from V and 5 from J, leaving 16 bases between them. This CDR3 region has 17 residues. From germline, CDR1 is SGHAT and CDR2 FQNNGV. The DNA for the CDR3 is TGTGCCAGCAGCTTAGATTTCAGCGGGTGGGGTACCGGGGAGCTGTTTTTT. The encoded protein is CASSLDFSGWGTGELFF.

This chain links TRBV5-1 with TRBJ2-1; TRBD2 agrees at 11 bases. CDR1 and CDR2 from the germline V gene are SGHRS and YFSETQ. CDR3 length: 15 residues. V lost 0 bases, J lost 9 bases, and 5 bases stayed unmatched. The CDR3 protein is CASSLALAGGREQFF. CDR3 in DNA: TGCGCCAGCAGCTTGGCTTTAGCGGGAGGGCGTGAGCAGTTCTTC.

In its sample, this clone was seen a few times. This chain links TRBV28 with TRBJ1-1; perhaps TRBD1 as D (6 bases). Trimming took 5 bases from V and 2 from J, leaving 24 bases between them. Germline V CDR1 and CDR2: MDHEN, SYDVKM. This CDR3 is built from 18 residues. The CDR3 nucleotides are TGTGCCAGCAGTCGCGAGGCCTCCCTACAGGGTACTAACACTGAAGCTTTCTTT. It translates to CASSREASLQGTNTEAFF. Drawing the rest from reference TRBV28 and TRBJ1-1, the complete variable domain is DVKVTQSSRYLVKRTGEKVFLECVQDMDHENMFWYRQDPGLGLRLIYFSYDVKMKEKGDIPEGYSVSREKKERFSLILESASTNQTSMYLCASSREASLQGTNTEAFFGQGTRLTVV.